What follows is one T cell receptor beta chain and its context. Its cognate antigen has yet to be identified. Libraries came from the immunoSEQ multiplex PCR assay. For the multiplex PCR, a mixture combining 60 forward primers for TCR Vbeta segments and 13 reverse primers for TCR Jbeta segments was used. The CDR3 region of rearranged TCR beta genes was amplified from genomic DNA by a multiplex PCR assay. The amplified TCR beta libraries were sequenced on the Illumina HiSeq System as 87-base-pair reads. The paper's processing steps were these. A later analysis tallied roughly 80 million unique TCR beta chains across the 666 repertoires, and some 10 million of those chains were shared by two or more donors. A nearest-neighbor algorithm error-corrected the raw reads and collapsed the reads into unique sequences, merging closely related sequences to remove PCR and sequencing errors. V, D and J gene segments were assigned by aligning CDR3 sequences to IMGT reference sequences. For a sequence to be retained, a match of at least six nucleotides was required to both a V gene segment and a J gene segment. Rearrangements were classified as productive when the CDR3 lacked stop codons and remained in frame with V and J, and all other rearrangements were classified as non-productive. CDR3 was defined according to IMGT convention as the region running from the second conserved V-encoded cysteine to the conserved J-encoded phenylalanine. In an earlier analysis of 550 to 650 of the donors, sequences lacking an unambiguous match to a single V gene segment were excluded. In an earlier analysis of some 590 of the donors, a V segment was called functional when productive rearrangements were above 56.7%, and segregating when the standard deviation between donors exceeded 5%. To diagnose cytomegalovirus status from the catalog of TCR beta chain sequences, a statistical classification framework was built. In a later analysis, V and J genes were assigned by comparing TCR nucleotide sequences against IMGT/GENE-DB human TR gene sequences. A later analysis assigned CDR3 sequences and most-parsimonious VDJ recombination scenarios with the TCRdist pipeline. In a later analysis, each TCR beta chain was defined by its CDR3 amino acid sequence together with its V-gene family, and reads lacking a unique V-gene family were excluded. In a later analysis, around 650 highly shared, low-generation-probability nucleotide sequences were removed to address suspected cross-contamination and a sequencing artifact. For each public chain, a later analysis derived a clonal expansion index from normalized ranks of inferred template counts within each repertoire. Generation probabilities in a later analysis came from a VDJ recombination model fitted to out-of-frame rearrangements, and those results were checked against IGoR. A later analysis scored TCR-TCR, TCR-HLA and TCR-CMV co-occurrence with hypergeometric tests, applying a repertoire-size bias correction to TCR pairs. A later analysis estimated false discovery rates by permuting HLA or CMV assignments 20 times. In a later analysis, co-occurring TCRs were grouped using DBSCAN, with TCRdist sequence similarity added in when clustering inside HLA-allele-positive subsets. Co-occurrence clustering excluded repertoires with fewer than 30,000 or more than 120,000 public chains, plus five with anomalous nucleotide sharing. Held by TCRdb, this immuneACCESS table contains in-frame sequences only and omits some clones. Under half of the omission traces to an unresolved V gene where checked; the cause of the rest is unknown. V and J calls and clone size follow that table, whereas D and trimming were derived from the DNA. The sample table on file contains 49,000 or so clones. The biggest ten clones account for 20% to 30% of the sample.

The record originates from a study of cytomegalovirus exposure and HLA in healthy donors (dated by TCRdb to between 2016 and 2019). In the study overall: An earlier analysis of some 620 of the donors reported around 280 Gb of sequence data and around 100 million unique TCR beta sequences obtained from around 170 million T cells. An early release that covered roughly 600 HLA-typed donors contained approximately 300 gigabases of sequencing data and roughly 84 million unique TCR sequences. Of the approximately 400 genotyped donors, 81% fell in the genetic ancestry cluster associated with self-reported Caucasian donors. The study aimed to test whether signatures of past pathogen exposure could be identified by cataloging public T cell receptors. The study used immunosequencing to profile the T cell repertoires of 666 subjects and linked those repertoires to cytomegalovirus serostatus. Besides the first cohort of more than 650 subjects, a separate validation cohort made up of roughly 120 different subjects was used. High-throughput TCR immunosequencing, statistical association of individual TCRs with disease status, and machine learning were combined to predict cytomegalovirus infection status. A later analysis re-analyzed previously published TCR beta repertoires from about 730 donors and added high-resolution HLA genotyping to study TCR occurrence patterns. Rather than drawing on any new phenotypic data, the later analysis identified candidate immune exposures from TCR beta sequences and the way those sequences occurred across donors. In an earlier analysis of roughly 540 of the donors, high-throughput TCR beta sequencing was used to judge whether each TCR beta V gene segment behaved as functional or pseudogenic. Donor age, sex, ethnicity and CMV serostatus were compiled together with the repertoire data. A later genetic analysis took genome-wide SNP genotypes for about 65% of the 666 donors and used that subset as a discovery cohort. Every discovery cohort repertoire had been produced on one sequencing platform. HLA typing included class I and class II loci at four-digit resolution. Typing coverage differed by locus: A, B, C, DRB1 and DQB1 were typed in about 620-630 donors, DQA1 in about 500, DPA1 in some 570, and DPB1 in just under 490. A few DR-DQ haplotypes were treated as single units for association and clustering because of strong linkage in the cohort. Across around 400 genotyped donors of the cohort, an average of roughly 250,000 unique TCR beta nucleotide sequences per donor were sequenced, and around 19% of those sequences were non-productive.

The cohort comprised some 700 healthy bone marrow donors. Cohort members were all nominally healthy when sampled, although unrecorded immune exposures were likely present. The donor was CMV seropositive and belonged to the group of 250 to 350 seropositive cohort members. A peripheral blood sample was provided by each donor, and peripheral blood mononuclear cells were used for TCR beta sequencing. The Qiagen DNeasy Blood Extraction Kit was used to extract genomic DNA from the blood cell samples. Ends trimmed: V by 0 bases, J by 2 bases; bases unmatched to a gene: 5. The CDR3 runs 16 amino acids, cysteine and phenylalanine included. Only the CDR3 portion is preserved as DNA: 48 bases, with reading frame beginning at the first base. Per the germline V gene (reference sequence), MNHNY is the CDR1 and SVGAGI is the CDR2. Points the paper makes about the study in general: Compared with the approximately 720-donor mean, donors in an Asian-associated ancestry cluster had fewer N-insertions in productive TCRs, according to a later genetic analysis. In both the original and validation cohorts, the classifier was reported to diagnose cytomegalovirus status with high specificity and sensitivity. HLA typing was unavailable for some donors at each locus, so association tests used only the typed subset. Correlated functional status among segregating V segments might reflect linkage disequilibrium, but an unknown experimental factor could not be ruled out. In a later analysis, TCR association rates were found to vary across HLA loci, with the most associated TCRs seen for DRB1 alleles and the fewest for HLA-C alleles. The presence/absence analyses assumed that sequencing depth was roughly uniform across donors, and that assumption may not be true. A total of about 150 TCR beta chains were listed by the study as associated with cytomegalovirus. In an earlier analysis of 500 to 650 of the donors, most TCR beta V segments appeared in productive rearrangements about 90% or about 30% of the time, broadly matching IMGT annotations. Most TCR sequences were observed very rarely across donors, whereas some public TCRs were present in many individuals. A further reported finding was that TCR beta sequences accurately predicted the HLA-A and HLA-B alleles for most subjects in the first cohort. A later genetic analysis associated a missense DCLRE1C variant with V-gene and J-gene trimming of TCR beta chains, and an independent cohort replicated the association. Several of the top co-occurrence clusters appeared to be linked to parvovirus B19, influenza, CMV and Epstein-Barr virus, according to a later analysis. The authors suggested that the approach could potentially be generalized to other disease states and immunological phenotypes. A later analysis associated 15,000 to 20,000 TCR beta sequences with specific HLA alleles at a false discovery rate of 0.05. Some IMGT-functional V segments, including TRBV6-2 and TRBV6-3, could not be told apart with the 87-base-pair reads, so those segments were excluded. When HLA alleles, especially DR and DQ, strongly co-occurred, attributing TCR associations to individual alleles was difficult. A group of highly shared sequence variants was considered likely to be a technical artifact of the sequencing pipeline. In vitro tests confirmed that a few of the cytomegalovirus-associated TCR beta chains recognize cytomegalovirus antigens. Over 15 rarely observed V segments, including chromosome 9 orphons, were excluded from the earlier analysis of approximately 500 of the donors because counts were too low. CMV serostatus was the only immune exposure information available for the cohort. The cohort was sequenced for TCR beta chains only, and without alpha or paired-chain data the features that could be detected were limited. A later analysis found that most CMV-associated TCR beta chains appeared HLA-restricted, with HLA associations seemingly driven largely by CMV exposure. In a later analysis, HLA-associated TCR beta chains showed more clonal expansion and lower generation probabilities than non-associated chains that were equally common.

The sequence was obtained from a middle-aged man in good health and CMV-seropositive. In this chain, TRBV6-6 is recombined with TRBJ2-3; 7 junctional bases match TRBD2. The sequenced material came from PBMCs. The DNA reads as follows: TGTGCCAGCAGTTACTCATTGGGAGGGGACACAGATACGCAGTATTTT. Translated, it gives CASSYSLGGDTDTQYF.